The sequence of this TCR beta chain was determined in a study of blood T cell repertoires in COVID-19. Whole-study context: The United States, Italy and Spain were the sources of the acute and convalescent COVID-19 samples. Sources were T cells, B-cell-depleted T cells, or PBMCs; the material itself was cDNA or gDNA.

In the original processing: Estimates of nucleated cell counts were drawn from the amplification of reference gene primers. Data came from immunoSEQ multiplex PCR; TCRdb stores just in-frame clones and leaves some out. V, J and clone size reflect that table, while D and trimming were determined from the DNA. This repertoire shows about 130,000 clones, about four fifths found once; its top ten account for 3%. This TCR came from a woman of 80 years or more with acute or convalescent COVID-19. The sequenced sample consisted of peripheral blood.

CDR3 coding DNA: TGTGCCAGCAGTTTATCTCCAGGGAATCAGCCCCAGCATTTT. Translation gives CASSLSPGNQPQHF. The chain recombines TRBV27 with TRBJ1-5; tentative D call: TRBD1 (5 bases). Per the germline V gene, CDR1 is MNHEY and CDR2 is SMNVEV (reference sequence). CDR3 length: 14 residues. With 0 bases removed from V and 4 bases from J, the gap between germline ends came to 7 bases.